This T cell receptor beta chain was recorded in a study of blood T cell repertoires in COVID-19. Across the whole study: Researchers got acute and convalescent COVID-19 samples from the United States, Italy and Spain.

Here immunoSEQ multiplex PCR was the method, and the copy in TCRdb shows in-frame clones only, minus some. This sample has under 500,000 clones; around 88% occur once, and the top ten carry approximately 4.5%. V lost 5 bases, J lost 2 bases, and 16 bases lay in between. The CDR3 has 15 amino acids. Germline lookup yields CDR1 SGHDT and CDR2 YYEEEE. This chain links TRBV5-6 with TRBJ2-5; D is unclear. The clonotype was recovered from a woman in her twenties or thirties with acute or convalescent COVID-19. Sequencing used peripheral blood. In DNA, the CDR3 is TGTGCCAGCAGACGACCCCCCGGGTGGCAAGAGACCCAGTACTTC. As protein: CASRRPPGWQETQYF.